A single sample is the source of the 28 T cell receptor beta chains below, sequenced in a study of T cell repertoires in cytomegalovirus infection. These TCRs' antigens remain unknown. MiXCR was run by TCRdb on the reads, yielding one entry per CDR3 protein. The sample lists around 710,000 distinct CDR3 sequences; 25% to 35% were seen once. The sample here was cultured CD8+ T cells from PBMCs, taken from culture after CMV antigen stimulation. These receptors were taken from a human donor in good health (CMV status not recorded). Some clones in this sample may be carry-over from other donors' samples.

At least ten counts were recorded for this clonotype. The CDR3 DNA is TGTGCCAGCAGCTCATTCGGAACCAATCAGCCCCAGCATTTT. It specifies CASSSFGTNQPQHF. The J gene is TRBJ1-5, the V gene TRBV7-9; D is unclear. This CDR3 is built from 14 residues. CDR1 and CDR2 (germline): SEHNR, FQNEAQ (reference sequence). Trimming stripped 4 bases from V and 3 bases from J, with 10 bases between.

This clonotype has a count of ten or more. The chain uses TRBV7-2 and TRBJ1-4; D perhaps matches TRBD1 (6 bases). The CDR3 extends over 14 amino acids. The V and J ends lost 5 bases and 7 bases respectively, with 14 bases between them. Germline V gene lookup returns CDR1 SGHTA and CDR2 FQGNSA. CDR3 DNA: TGTGCCAGCAGCCCCTGGACAGCCCGTGAAAAACTGTTTTTT. Residues: CASSPWTAREKLFF. Looking up the rest from reference TRBV7-2 and TRBJ1-4 gives the full variable domain: GAGVSQSPSNKVTEKGKDVELRCDPISGHTALYWYRQSLGQGLEFLIYFQGNSAPDKSGLPSDRFSAERTGGSVSTLTIQRTQQEDSAVYLCASSPWTAREKLFFGSGTQLSVL.

The table lists this clonotype with a few counts. This chain connects TRBV7-9 to TRBJ1-4; a weak D match, TRBD1 (5 bases). This CDR3 has 15 residues. The germline V gene has CDR1 SEHNR and CDR2 FQNEAQ (reference sequence). V was cut by 6 bases and J by 8 bases, with 19 bases left in between. The CDR3 here is CASRSPKGFGEKLFF. In DNA form, the CDR3 reads TGTGCCAGCAGATCGCCTAAGGGGTTCGGCGAAAAACTGTTTTTT.

This chain uses TRBV19 with TRBJ2-3; D remains ambiguous. CDR1 and CDR2 from the germline V gene are LNHDA and SQIVND (reference sequence). The germline V and J ends were trimmed by 1 base and 2 bases, with 13 bases remaining between them. This CDR3 is 16 amino acids long. CDR3 in DNA: TGTGCCAGTAGTATAGCTGGGCTTTGGGACACAGATACGCAGTATTTT. Translation gives CASSIAGLWDTDTQYF.

This clonotype was picked up a small number of times. The junction and the germline gene differ at one end; a read error may be behind it. The chain uses TRBV6-1 and TRBJ2-1; no clear D. This CDR3 is 10 amino acids long. Germline V gene data show CDR1 as MNHNS and CDR2 as SASEGT. The CDR3 region is CATFRVEQFF. CDR3 coding DNA: TGCGCGACGTTTAGGGTTGAGCAGTTCTTC.

This clonotype turned up a few times. The chain recombines TRBV20-1 with TRBJ1-1; D possibly corresponds to TRBD1 (6 bases). V was clipped by 5 bases and J by 5 bases, with 15 bases between them. The CDR3 consists of 13 residues. Germline-derived CDR1 and CDR2 are DFQATT and SNEGSKA (reference sequence). The CDR3 region is CSAWEQGRTEAFF. The DNA for the CDR3 is TGCAGTGCTTGGGAACAGGGTCGGACTGAAGCTTTCTTT.

This clonotype was counted ten times or more. The chain combines TRBV7-9 with TRBJ2-3; D is perhaps TRBD2 (6 bases). V lost 1 base to trimming and J lost 4 bases, with 9 bases between them. Germline CDR1 is SEHNR and CDR2 is FQNEAQ (reference sequence). CDR3 length: 14 residues. The CDR3 coding sequence is TGTGCCAGCAGCTTAGTAGCGGTGCCAGATACGCAGTATTTT. Protein: CASSLVAVPDTQYF.

This clonotype was seen a handful of times. The chain couples TRBV19 to TRBJ1-3; D is perhaps TRBD1 (6 bases). Germline V gene lookup returns CDR1 LNHDA and CDR2 SQIVND (reference sequence). The CDR3 runs 16 residues. Trimming shortened V by 4 bases and J by 0 bases, and 13 bases separated the two germline ends. As DNA, the CDR3 is TGTGCCAGTAGTACAGACAGGCCCTACTCTGGAAACACCATATATTTT. Translation: CASSTDRPYSGNTIYF.

The genes are TRBV6-8 and TRBJ2-7, with no clear D. V was shortened by 6 bases and J by 3 bases, with 12 bases between the two germline ends. The V gene's germline CDR1 is MNHGY and CDR2 SAAAGT. The CDR3 extends over 13 amino acids. The CDR3 DNA sequence: TGTGCCAGCAGCCTCACTATGAACTACGAGCAGTACGTC. Translating gives CASSLTMNYEQYV.

This clonotype was counted a few times. The chain joins TRBV7-6 to TRBJ2-1, with D possibly matching TRBD1 (8 bases). Germline assignment: CDR1 SGHVS and CDR2 FNYEAQ. V lost 3 bases and J 7 bases, leaving 19 bases between the germline ends. CDR3 length equals 16 residues. The CDR3 spells CASSLDHRGGWNEQFF. The CDR3 DNA sequence: TGTGCCAGCAGCTTGGACCACAGGGGGGGGTGGAATGAGCAGTTCTTC.

This chain joins TRBV4-3 and TRBJ1-4; 7 bases are shared with TRBD1. The CDR3 has 16 residues. The V segment lost 0 bases and the J segment 7 bases; nucleotides outside the gene matches: 8. The V gene's germline CDR1 is LGHNA and CDR2 YSLEER. In nucleotides, the CDR3 is TGCGCCAGCAGCCAAGACACAGGGGAGGGAGGTGAAAAACTGTTTTTT. This sequence encodes CASSQDTGEGGEKLFF.

The chain carries TRBV6-6 and TRBJ2-1; 9 nucleotides agree with TRBD2. Per germline, CDR1 MNHNY and CDR2 SVGAGI (reference sequence). Germline trimming cut 7 bases from V and 5 bases from J; bases unmatched to any gene: 12. The CDR3 is 16 amino acids. CDR3 in amino acids: CASTFSAGGPDNEQFF. The DNA for the CDR3 is TGTGCCAGCACCTTTTCCGCGGGGGGGCCCGACAATGAGCAGTTCTTC.

The chain is built from TRBV27 and TRBJ2-7, with 7 nucleotides matching TRBD2. CDR1 and CDR2 from the germline V gene are MNHEY and SMNVEV (reference sequence). Losses at the gene ends were 2 bases for V and 6 bases for J; bases not matched to a gene: 13. The CDR3 length is 16 residues. The CDR3 reads CASSLRLGGEGSEQYF. CDR3 DNA: TGTGCCAGCAGTTTAAGATTAGGAGGGGAGGGGTCCGAGCAGTACTTC.

This clonotype was picked up many times. The chain joins TRBV6-1 to TRBJ2-5, with 7 bases aligning to TRBD2. Germline V gene sequence: CDR1 MNHNS, CDR2 SASEGT. The CDR3 consists of 11 residues. V was clipped by 10 bases and J by 8 bases; unmatched bases: 7. CDR3 coding DNA: TGTGCCACCCGGGTAGCGGGCACCCAGTACTTC. This translates into CATRVAGTQYF.

The gene calls are TRBV4-1 and TRBJ2-1, with 8 bases identical to TRBD2. The CDR3 is made up of 18 amino acids. Germline-derived CDR1 and CDR2 are MGHRA and YSYEKL. V trimming: 0 bases; J trimming: 10 bases; junction bases outside the gene matches: 17. The CDR3 DNA follows: TGCGCCAGCAGCCAAGACCGAGGGCACCGGATAGCGGGGCCCGAGCAGTTCTTC. Translating gives CASSQDRGHRIAGPEQFF.

The chain combines TRBV6-6 with TRBJ2-2, with a tentative D call TRBD1 (5 bases). V lost 0 bases, J lost 6 bases, and 20 bases lay in between. The germline V gene has CDR1 MNHNY and CDR2 SVGAGI (reference sequence). CDR3 length: 18 residues. The CDR3 DNA follows: TGTGCCAGCAGTTACTCGATTTTGGCAGGGAATGGGGCCGGGGAGCTGTTTTTT. Translated, it gives CASSYSILAGNGAGELFF.

This clonotype was observed a few times. The rearrangement joins TRBV19 to TRBJ1-1, with 9 bases lining up with TRBD1. The germline V gene has CDR1 LNHDA and CDR2 SQIVND (reference sequence). CDR3 length: 15 amino acids. The V segment lost 5 bases and the J segment 7 bases; nucleotides outside the gene matches: 11. CDR3 nucleotides: TGTGCCAGTAGTCCGACCGGGACAGGGACCCTTGAAGCTTTCTTT. Encoded protein: CASSPTGTGTLEAFF.

In its sample, this clonotype was seen a few times. This chain joins TRBV20-1 and TRBJ1-2; D is possibly TRBD1 (6 bases). V shed 3 bases and J shed 5 bases, with 10 bases lying between them. Germline values: CDR1 DFQATT, CDR2 SNEGSKA (reference sequence). The CDR3 length is 12 residues. This CDR3 reads CSASRGGYGYTF. The CDR3 coding sequence is TGCAGTGCTAGCAGAGGGGGTTATGGCTACACCTTC.

The V and J genes are TRBV19 and TRBJ2-5; 7 bases are a match to TRBD1. Germline V gene data show CDR1 as LNHDA and CDR2 as SQIVND (reference sequence). This CDR3 has 17 residues. The V gene end was trimmed by 9 bases and the J gene end by 1 base; junction bases not matched to a gene: 17. This CDR3 is CASGDSRKKGPQETQYF. The CDR3 DNA sequence: TGTGCCAGCGGGGACAGTCGCAAGAAGGGTCCCCAAGAGACCCAGTACTTC.

This clonotype was detected many times. V usage is TRBV7-2 and J usage is TRBJ2-1; 8 nucleotides match TRBD2. This CDR3 has 18 amino acids. The germline V gene has CDR1 SGHTA and CDR2 FQGNSA. V lost 2 bases and J lost 1; bases outside the gene matches: 10. CDR3: CASSLPLLSGGSYNEQFF. CDR3 sequence (DNA): TGTGCCAGCAGCTTACCACTTTTGTCGGGGGGGTCCTACAATGAGCAGTTCTTC.

The chain is built from TRBV5-6 and TRBJ1-2, with D tentatively TRBD1 (6 bases). Per the germline V gene, CDR1 is SGHDT and CDR2 is YYEEEE. This CDR3 has 15 residues. Trimming cost V 6 bases and J 0 bases, with 15 bases left between them. CDR3 in amino acids: CASITRTDANYGYTF. The CDR3 coding sequence is TGTGCCAGCATCACGAGGACAGACGCTAACTATGGCTACACCTTC. Combining the CDR3 with reference TRBV5-6 and TRBJ1-2 gives the whole variable domain DAGVTQSPTHLIKTRGQQVTLRCSPKSGHDTVSWYQQALGQGPQFIFQYYEEEERQRGNFPDRFSGHQFPNYSSELNVNALLLGDSALYLCASITRTDANYGYTFGSGTRLTVV.

This clonotype showed up just a few times. This chain uses TRBV29-1 with TRBJ2-3; possibly TRBD1 for D (5 bases). This CDR3 contains 15 residues. Per the germline V gene, CDR1 is SQVTM and CDR2 is ANQGSEA. V lost 3 bases to trimming and J lost 3 bases, with 16 bases between them. CDR3 DNA: TGCAGCGTTGAGTACTGGAAGGGGAAGACAGATACGCAGTATTTT. It is translated as CSVEYWKGKTDTQYF.

The V and J genes are TRBV18 and TRBJ1-5; unclear D gene. The germline gives CDR1 KGHSH, CDR2 LQKENI. This CDR3 contains 14 residues. Trimming pared 6 bases from V and 4 bases from J, leaving 13 bases between. CDR3 amino acids: CASSPDPLNQPQHF. In DNA, the CDR3 is TGTGCCAGCTCGCCCGACCCTCTTAATCAGCCCCAGCATTTT.

The chain employs TRBV2 and TRBJ1-1; tentative D call: TRBD1 (6 bases). The CDR3 is 12 residues long. Between the trimmed V and J ends, which lost 3 bases and 7 bases, there was a span of 9 bases. CDR1 and CDR2 from the germline V gene are SNHLY and FYNNEI. CDR3 sequence: CASSETGDEAFF. CDR3 DNA: TGTGCCAGCAGTGAGACAGGCGATGAAGCTTTCTTT.

This clonotype was recorded many times. The chain recombines TRBV10-3 with TRBJ1-1; 7 positions agree with TRBD1. V trimming: 2 bases; J trimming: 5 bases; junction bases outside the gene matches: 5. Germline assignment: CDR1 ENHRY and CDR2 SYGVKD. The CDR3 length is 14 residues. CDR3 sequence (DNA): TGTGCCATCAGTGAGCTTATGACAGGGACTGAAGCTTTCTTT. As protein: CAISELMTGTEAFF.

The J gene is TRBJ2-7, the V gene TRBV9, with D tentatively TRBD1 (5 bases). The germline gives CDR1 SGDLS, CDR2 YYNGEE. Trimming removed 0 bases at V and 3 bases at J, with 25 bases between. This CDR3 spans 19 amino acids. The CDR3 DNA is TGTGCCAGCAGCGTAGCTACGAACAGGAGATCCCTTAGGCGCTACGAGCAGTACGTC. Its protein product is CASSVATNRRSLRRYEQYV.

The rearrangement links TRBV4-2 to TRBJ1-4, with TRBD1 matching 8 bases. Germline V lookup: CDR1 LGHNA, CDR2 YNFKEQ. The CDR3 totals 14 residues. V was clipped by 5 bases and J by 7 bases; unmatched bases: 6. CDR3 protein: CASSAGGIGEKLFF. CDR3 bases: TGTGCCAGCAGCGCAGGGGGCATTGGTGAAAAACTGTTTTTT.

The chain links TRBV15 to TRBJ2-5; perhaps D is TRBD1 or TRBD2 (5 bases each). CDR1 and CDR2 (germline): LNHNV, YYDKDF (reference sequence). V lost 3 bases to trimming and J lost 4 bases, with 9 bases between them. The length of the CDR3 is 13 residues. The CDR3 sequence: CATSRGDGETQYF. The DNA for the CDR3 is TGTGCCACCAGCAGGGGGGACGGAGAGACCCAGTACTTC.